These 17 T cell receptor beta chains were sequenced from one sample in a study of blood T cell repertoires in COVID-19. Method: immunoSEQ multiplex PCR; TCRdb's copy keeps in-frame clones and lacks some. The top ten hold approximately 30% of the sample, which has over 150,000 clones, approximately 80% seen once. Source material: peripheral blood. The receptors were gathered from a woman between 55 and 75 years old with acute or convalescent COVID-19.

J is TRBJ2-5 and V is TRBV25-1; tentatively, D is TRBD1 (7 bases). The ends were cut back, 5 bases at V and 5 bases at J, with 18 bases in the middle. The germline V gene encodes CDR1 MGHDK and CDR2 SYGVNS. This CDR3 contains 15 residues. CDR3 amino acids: CASSKEGAGGETQYF. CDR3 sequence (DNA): TGTGCCAGCAGTAAGGAGGGGGCCGGAGGGGAGACCCAGTACTTC.

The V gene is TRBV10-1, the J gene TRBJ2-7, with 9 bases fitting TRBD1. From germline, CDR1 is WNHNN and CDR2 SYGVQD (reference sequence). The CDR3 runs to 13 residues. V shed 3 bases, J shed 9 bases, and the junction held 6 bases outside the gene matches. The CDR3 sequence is CASSDSRTGVQYF. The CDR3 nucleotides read TGCGCCAGCAGTGACTCTAGGACAGGGGTGCAGTACTTC.

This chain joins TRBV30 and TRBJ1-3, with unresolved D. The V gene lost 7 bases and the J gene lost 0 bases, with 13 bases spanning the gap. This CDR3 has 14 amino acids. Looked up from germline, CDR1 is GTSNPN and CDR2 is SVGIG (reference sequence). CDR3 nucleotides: TGTGCCTTCAGGAGGCGAGACTCTGGAAACACCATATATTTT. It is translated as CAFRRRDSGNTIYF.

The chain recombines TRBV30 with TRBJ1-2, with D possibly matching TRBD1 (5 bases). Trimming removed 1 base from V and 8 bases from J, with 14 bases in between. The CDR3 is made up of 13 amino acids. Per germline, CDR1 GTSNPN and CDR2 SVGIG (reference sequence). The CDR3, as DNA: TGTGCCTGGAGTGCCCAGGGTGTCGGGGGCTACACCTTC. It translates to CAWSAQGVGGYTF.

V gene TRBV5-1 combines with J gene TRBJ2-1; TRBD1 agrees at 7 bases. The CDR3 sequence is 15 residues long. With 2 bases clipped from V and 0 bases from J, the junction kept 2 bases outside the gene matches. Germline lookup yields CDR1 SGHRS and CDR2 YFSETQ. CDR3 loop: CASSLQGSSYNEQFF. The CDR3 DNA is TGCGCCAGCAGCTTACAGGGGAGCTCCTACAATGAGCAGTTCTTC.

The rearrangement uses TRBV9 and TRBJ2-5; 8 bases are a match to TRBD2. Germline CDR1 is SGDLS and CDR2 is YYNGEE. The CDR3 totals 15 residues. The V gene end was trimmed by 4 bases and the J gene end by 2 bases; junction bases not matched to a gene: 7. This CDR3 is CASSPSGGGQETQYF. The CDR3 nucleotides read TGTGCCAGCAGCCCATCGGGGGGGGGACAAGAGACCCAGTACTTC.

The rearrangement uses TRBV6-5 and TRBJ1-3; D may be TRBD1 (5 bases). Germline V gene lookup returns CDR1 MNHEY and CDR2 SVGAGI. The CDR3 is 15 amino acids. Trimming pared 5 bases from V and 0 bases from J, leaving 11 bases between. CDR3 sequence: CASSTGPVSGNTIYF. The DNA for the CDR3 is TGTGCCAGCAGTACAGGACCGGTCTCTGGAAACACCATATATTTT.

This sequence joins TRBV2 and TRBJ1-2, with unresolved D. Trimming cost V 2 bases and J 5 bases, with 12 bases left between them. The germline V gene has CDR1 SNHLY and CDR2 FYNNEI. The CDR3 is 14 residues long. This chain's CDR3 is CASSEIAPGYGYTF. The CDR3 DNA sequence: TGTGCCAGCAGTGAAATCGCCCCGGGGTATGGCTACACCTTC.

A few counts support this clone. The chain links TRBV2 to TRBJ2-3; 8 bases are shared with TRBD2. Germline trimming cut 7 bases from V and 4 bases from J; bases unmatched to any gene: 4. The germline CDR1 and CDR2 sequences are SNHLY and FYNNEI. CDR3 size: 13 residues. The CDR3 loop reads CASNGGASDTQYF. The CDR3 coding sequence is TGTGCCAGCAACGGGGGGGCTTCAGATACGCAGTATTTT. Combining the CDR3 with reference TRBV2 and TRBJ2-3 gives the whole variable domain EPEVTQTPSHQVTQMGQEVILRCVPISNHLYFYWYRQILGQKVEFLVSFYNNEISEKSEIFDDQFSVERPDGSNFTLKIRSTKLEDSAMYFCASNGGASDTQYFGPGTRLTVL.

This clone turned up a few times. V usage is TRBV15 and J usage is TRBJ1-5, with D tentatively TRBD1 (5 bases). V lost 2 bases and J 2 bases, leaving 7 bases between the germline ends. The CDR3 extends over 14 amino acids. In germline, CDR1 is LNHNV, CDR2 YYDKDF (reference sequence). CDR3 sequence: CATSRSGGNQPQHF. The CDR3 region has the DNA TGTGCCACCAGCAGATCGGGGGGCAATCAGCCCCAGCATTTT.

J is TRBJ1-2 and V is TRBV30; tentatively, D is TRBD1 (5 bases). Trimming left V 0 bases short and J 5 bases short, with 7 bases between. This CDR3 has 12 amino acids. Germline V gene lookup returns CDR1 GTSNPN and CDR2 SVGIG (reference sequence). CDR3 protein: CAWSVSGYGYTF. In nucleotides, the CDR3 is TGTGCCTGGAGTGTTTCAGGGTATGGCTACACCTTC.

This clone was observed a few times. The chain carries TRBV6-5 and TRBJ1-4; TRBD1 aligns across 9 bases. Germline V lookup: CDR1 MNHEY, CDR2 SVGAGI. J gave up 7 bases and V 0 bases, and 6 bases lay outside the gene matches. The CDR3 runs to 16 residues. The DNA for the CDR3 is TGTGCCAGCAGTTACTCCAACAGGGGGCAGGGTGAAAAACTGTTTTTT. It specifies CASSYSNRGQGEKLFF.

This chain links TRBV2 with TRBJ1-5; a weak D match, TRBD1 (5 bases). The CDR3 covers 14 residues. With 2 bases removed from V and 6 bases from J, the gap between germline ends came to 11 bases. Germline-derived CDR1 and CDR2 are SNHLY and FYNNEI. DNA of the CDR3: TGTGCCAGCAGTGAACAGGGAGGGTTTCAGCCCCAGCATTTT. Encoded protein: CASSEQGGFQPQHF. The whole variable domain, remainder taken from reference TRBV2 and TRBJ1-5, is EPEVTQTPSHQVTQMGQEVILRCVPISNHLYFYWYRQILGQKVEFLVSFYNNEISEKSEIFDDQFSVERPDGSNFTLKIRSTKLEDSAMYFCASSEQGGFQPQHFGDGTRLSIL.

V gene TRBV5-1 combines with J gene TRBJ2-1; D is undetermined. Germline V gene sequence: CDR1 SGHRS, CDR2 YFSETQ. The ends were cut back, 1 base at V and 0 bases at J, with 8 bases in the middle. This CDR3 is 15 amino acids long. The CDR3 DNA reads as TGCGCCAGCAGCTTGTCAGAGGCCTCCTACAATGAGCAGTTCTTC. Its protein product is CASSLSEASYNEQFF. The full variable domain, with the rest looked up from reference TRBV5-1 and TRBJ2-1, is KAGVTQTPRYLIKTRGQQVTLSCSPISGHRSVSWYQQTPGQGLQFLFEYFSETQRNKGNFPGRFSGRQFSNSRSEMNVSTLELGDSALYLCASSLSEASYNEQFFGPGTRLTVL.

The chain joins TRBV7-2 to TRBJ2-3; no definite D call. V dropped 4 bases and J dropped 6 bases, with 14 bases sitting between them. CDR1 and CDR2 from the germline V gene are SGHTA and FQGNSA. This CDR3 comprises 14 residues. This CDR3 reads CASSSLLLGDTQYF. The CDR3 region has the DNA TGTGCCAGCAGCTCCCTCCTCCTGGGCGATACGCAGTATTTT.

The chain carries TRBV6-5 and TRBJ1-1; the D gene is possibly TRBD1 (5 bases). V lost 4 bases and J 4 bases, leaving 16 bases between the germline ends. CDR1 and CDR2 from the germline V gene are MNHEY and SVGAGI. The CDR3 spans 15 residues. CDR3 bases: TGTGCCAGCAGTTTCTCCAGGGAGGTGCGCACTGAAGCTTTCTTT. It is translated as CASSFSREVRTEAFF.

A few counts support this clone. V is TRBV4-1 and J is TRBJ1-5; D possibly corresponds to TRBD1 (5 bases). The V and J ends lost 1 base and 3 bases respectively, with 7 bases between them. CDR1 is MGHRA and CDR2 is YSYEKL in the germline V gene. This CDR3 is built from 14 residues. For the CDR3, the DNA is TGCGCCAGCAGCCAAGGACAGCCCAATCAGCCCCAGCATTTT. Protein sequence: CASSQGQPNQPQHF.